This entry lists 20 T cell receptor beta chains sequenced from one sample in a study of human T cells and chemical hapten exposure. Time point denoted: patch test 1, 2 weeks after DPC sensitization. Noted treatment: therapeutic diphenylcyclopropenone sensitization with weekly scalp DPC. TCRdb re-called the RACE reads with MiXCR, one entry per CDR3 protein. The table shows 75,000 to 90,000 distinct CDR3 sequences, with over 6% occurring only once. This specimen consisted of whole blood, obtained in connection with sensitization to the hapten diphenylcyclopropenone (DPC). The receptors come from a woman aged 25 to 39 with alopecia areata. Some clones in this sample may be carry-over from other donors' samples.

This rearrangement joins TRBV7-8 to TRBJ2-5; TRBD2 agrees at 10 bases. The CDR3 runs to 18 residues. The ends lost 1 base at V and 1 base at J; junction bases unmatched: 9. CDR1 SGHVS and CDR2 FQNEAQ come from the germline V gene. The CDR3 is CASSLVGGGLASQETQYF. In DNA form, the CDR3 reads TGTGCCAGCAGCTTAGTTGGGGGGGGACTAGCGAGCCAAGAGACCCAGTACTTC.

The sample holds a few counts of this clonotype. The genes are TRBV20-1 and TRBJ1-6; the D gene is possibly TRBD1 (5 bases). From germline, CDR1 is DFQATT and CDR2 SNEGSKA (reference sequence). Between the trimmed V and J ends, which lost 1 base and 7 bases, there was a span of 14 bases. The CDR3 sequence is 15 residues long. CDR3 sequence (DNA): TGCAGTGCTAGAGGGGGACGGAGCTACAATTCACCCCTCCACTTT. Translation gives CSARGGRSYNSPLHF.

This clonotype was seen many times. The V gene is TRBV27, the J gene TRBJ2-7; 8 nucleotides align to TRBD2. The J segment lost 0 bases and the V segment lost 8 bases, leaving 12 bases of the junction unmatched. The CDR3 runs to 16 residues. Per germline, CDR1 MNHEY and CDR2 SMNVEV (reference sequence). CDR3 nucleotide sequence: TGTGCCAGCGCGTCCCCAAGGAGCGGGGGCTCCTACGAGCAGTACTTC. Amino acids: CASASPRSGGSYEQYF.

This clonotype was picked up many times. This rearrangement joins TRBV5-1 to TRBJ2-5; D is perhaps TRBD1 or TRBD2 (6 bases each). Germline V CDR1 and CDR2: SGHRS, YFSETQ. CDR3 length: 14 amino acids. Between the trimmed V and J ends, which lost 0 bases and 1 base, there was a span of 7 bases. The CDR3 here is CASSLGGAQETQYF. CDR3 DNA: TGCGCCAGCAGCTTGGGGGGGGCCCAAGAGACCCAGTACTTC.

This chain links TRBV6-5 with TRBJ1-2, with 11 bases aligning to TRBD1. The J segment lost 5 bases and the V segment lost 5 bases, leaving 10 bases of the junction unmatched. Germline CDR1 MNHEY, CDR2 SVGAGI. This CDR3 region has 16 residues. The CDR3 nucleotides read TGTGCCAGCAGTACTACTGGGACAGGGGGTCAATATGGCTACACCTTC. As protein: CASSTTGTGGQYGYTF.

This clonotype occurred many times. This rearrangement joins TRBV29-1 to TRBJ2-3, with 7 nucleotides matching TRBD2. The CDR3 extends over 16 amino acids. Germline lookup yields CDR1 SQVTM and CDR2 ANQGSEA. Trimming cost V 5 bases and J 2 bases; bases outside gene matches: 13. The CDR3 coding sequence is TGCAGCGTTCCAGGGATATCAGCGGGGTCCACAGATACGCAGTATTTT. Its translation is CSVPGISAGSTDTQYF.

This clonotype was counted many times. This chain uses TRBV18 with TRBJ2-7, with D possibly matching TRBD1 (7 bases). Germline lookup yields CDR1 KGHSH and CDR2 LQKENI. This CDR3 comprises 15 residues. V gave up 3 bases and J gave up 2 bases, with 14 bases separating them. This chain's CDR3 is CASSPSQGGTYEQYF. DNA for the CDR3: TGTGCCAGCTCACCTAGCCAGGGGGGAACCTACGAGCAGTACTTC.

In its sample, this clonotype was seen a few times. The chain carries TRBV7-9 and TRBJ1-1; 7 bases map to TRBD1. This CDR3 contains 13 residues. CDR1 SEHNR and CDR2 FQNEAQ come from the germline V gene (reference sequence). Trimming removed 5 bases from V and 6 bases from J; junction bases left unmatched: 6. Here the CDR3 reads CASSLYRGAEAFF. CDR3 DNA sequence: TGTGCCAGCAGCCTCTACAGGGGCGCTGAAGCTTTCTTT.

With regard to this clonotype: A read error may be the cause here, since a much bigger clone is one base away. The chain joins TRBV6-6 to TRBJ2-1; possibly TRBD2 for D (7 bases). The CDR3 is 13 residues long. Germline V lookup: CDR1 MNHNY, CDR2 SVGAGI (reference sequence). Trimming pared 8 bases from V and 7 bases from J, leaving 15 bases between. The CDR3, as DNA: TGTGCCAGCGCGGGGGCTGCGGGGAATGAGCAGTTCTTC. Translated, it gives CASAGAAGNEQFF.

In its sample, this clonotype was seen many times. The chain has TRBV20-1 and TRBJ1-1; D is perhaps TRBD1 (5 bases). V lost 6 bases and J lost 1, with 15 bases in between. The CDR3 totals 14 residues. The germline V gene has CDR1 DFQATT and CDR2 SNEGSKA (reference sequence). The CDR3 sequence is CSAGGGGRNTEAFF. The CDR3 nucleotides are TGCAGTGCCGGGGGAGGTGGCAGGAACACTGAAGCTTTCTTT.

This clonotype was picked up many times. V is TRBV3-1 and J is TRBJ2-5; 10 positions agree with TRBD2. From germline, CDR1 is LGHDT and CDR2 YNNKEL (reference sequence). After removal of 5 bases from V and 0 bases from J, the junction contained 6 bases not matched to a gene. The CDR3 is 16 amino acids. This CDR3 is CASSYLAGDHQETQYF. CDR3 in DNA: TGTGCCAGCAGCTACCTAGCGGGAGACCACCAAGAGACCCAGTACTTC.

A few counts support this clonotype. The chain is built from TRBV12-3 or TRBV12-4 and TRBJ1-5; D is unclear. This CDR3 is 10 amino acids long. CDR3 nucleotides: TGTGAGGAGGGCAATCAGCCCCAGCATTTT. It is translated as CEEGNQPQHF.

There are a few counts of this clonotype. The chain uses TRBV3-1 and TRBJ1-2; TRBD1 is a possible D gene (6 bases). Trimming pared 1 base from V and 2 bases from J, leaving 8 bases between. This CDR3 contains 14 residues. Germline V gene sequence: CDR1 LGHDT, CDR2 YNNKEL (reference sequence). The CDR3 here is CASSQVRGNYGYTF. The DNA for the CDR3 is TGTGCCAGCAGCCAAGTCAGGGGAAACTATGGCTACACCTTC.

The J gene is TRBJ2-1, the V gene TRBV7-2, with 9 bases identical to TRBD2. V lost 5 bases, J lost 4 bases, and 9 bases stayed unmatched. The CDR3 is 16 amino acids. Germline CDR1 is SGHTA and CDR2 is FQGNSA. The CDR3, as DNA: TGTGCCAGCAGCCCGCAGGGCCTAGCGGGGTACAATGAGCAGTTCTTC. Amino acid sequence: CASSPQGLAGYNEQFF.

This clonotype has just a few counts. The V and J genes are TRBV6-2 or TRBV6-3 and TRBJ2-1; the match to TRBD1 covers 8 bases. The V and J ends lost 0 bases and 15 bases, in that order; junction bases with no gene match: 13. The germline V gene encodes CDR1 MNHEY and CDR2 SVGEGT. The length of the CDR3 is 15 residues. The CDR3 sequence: CASSYSATGDILGFF. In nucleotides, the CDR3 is TGTGCCAGCAGTTACTCGGCGACAGGGGATATCTTGGGGTTCTTC.

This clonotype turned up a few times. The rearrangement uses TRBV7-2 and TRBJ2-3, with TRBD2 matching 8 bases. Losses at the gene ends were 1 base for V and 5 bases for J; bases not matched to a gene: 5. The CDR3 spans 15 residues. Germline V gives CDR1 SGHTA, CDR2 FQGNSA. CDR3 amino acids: CASSLVRGALDTQYF. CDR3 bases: TGTGCCAGCAGCTTAGTGCGGGGGGCCTTAGATACGCAGTATTTT.

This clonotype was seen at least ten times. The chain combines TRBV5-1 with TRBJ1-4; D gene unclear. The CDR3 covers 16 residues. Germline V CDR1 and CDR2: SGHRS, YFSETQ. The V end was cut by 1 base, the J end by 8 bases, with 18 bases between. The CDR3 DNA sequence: TGCGCCAGCAGCTTGTCTGTGGACTACCGCGGGGAAAAACTGTTTTTT. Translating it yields CASSLSVDYRGEKLFF.

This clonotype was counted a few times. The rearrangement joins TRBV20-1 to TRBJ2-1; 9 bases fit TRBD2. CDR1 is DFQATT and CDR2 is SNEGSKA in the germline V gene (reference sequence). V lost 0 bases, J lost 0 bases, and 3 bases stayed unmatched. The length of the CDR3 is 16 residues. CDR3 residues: CSARDVSGSSYNEQFF. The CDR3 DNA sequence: TGCAGTGCTAGAGATGTTAGCGGGAGCTCCTACAATGAGCAGTTCTTC.

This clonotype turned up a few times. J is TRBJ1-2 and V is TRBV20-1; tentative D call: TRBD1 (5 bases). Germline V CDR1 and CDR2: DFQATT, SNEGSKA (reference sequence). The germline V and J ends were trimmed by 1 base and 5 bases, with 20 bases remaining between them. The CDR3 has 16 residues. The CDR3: CSARALGGMAGYGYTF. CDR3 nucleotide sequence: TGCAGTGCTAGAGCTTTGGGGGGGATGGCCGGTTATGGCTACACCTTC.

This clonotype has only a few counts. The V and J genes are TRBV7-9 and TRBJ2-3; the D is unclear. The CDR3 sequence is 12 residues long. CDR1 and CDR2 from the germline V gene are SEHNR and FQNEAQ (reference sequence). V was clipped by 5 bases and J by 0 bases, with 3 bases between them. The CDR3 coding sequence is TGTGCCAGCAGCGGGAGCACAGATACGCAGTATTTT. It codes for CASSGSTDTQYF.